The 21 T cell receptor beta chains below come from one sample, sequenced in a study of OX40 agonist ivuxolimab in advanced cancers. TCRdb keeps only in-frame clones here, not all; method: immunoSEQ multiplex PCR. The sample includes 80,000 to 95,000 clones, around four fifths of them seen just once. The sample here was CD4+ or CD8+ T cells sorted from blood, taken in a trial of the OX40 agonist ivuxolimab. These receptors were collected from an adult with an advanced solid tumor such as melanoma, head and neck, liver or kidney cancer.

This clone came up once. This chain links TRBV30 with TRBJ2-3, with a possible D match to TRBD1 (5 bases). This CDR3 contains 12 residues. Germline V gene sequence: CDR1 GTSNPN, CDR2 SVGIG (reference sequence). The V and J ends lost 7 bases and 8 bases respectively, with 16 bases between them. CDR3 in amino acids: CAFPGASGTQYF. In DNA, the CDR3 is TGTGCCTTCCCTGGGGCCTCGGGTACGCAGTATTTT.

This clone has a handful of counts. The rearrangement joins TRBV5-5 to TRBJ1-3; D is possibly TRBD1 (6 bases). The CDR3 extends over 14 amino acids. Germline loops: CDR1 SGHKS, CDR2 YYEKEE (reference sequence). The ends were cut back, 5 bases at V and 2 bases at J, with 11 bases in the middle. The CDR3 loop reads CASRQGPTGNTIYF. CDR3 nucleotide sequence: TGTGCCAGCAGACAGGGCCCCACTGGAAACACCATATATTTT. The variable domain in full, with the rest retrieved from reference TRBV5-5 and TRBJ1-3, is DAGVTQSPTHLIKTRGQQVTLRCSPISGHKSVSWYQQVLGQGPQFIFQYYEKEERGRGNFPDRFSARQFPNYSSELNVNALLLGDSALYLCASRQGPTGNTIYFGEGSWLTVV.

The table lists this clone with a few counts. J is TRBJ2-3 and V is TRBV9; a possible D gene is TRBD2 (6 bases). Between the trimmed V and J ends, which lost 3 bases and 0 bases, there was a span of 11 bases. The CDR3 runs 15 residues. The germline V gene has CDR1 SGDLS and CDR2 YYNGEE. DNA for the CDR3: TGTGCCAGCAGCGATGCCCGGGGGAGCACAGATACGCAGTATTTT. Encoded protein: CASSDARGSTDTQYF.

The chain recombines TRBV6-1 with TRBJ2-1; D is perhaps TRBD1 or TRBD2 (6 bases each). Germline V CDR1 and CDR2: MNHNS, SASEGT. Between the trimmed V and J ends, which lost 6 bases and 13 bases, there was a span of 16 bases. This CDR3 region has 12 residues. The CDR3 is CASSPRGDIQFF. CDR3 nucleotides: TGTGCCAGCAGCCCAAGGGGGGACATACAGTTCTTC.

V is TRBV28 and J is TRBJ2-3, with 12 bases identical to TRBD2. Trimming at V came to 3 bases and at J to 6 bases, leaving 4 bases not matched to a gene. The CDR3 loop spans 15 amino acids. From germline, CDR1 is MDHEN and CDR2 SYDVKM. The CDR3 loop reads CASSFQLAGGDTQYF. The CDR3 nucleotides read TGTGCCAGCAGTTTTCAACTAGCGGGGGGTGATACGCAGTATTTT.

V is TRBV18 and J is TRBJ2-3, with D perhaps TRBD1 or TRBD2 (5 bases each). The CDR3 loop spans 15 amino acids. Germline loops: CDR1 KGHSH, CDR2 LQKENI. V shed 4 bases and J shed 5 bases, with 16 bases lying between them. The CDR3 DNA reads TGTGCCAGCTCACGGGCCGAGGGGTGGGGAGATACGCAGTATTTT. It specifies CASSRAEGWGDTQYF.

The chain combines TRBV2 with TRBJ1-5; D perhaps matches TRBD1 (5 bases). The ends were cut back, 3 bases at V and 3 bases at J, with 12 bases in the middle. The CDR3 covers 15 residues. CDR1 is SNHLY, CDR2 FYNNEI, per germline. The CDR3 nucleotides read TGTGCCAGCAGTGATTTAGTCAGGGACAATCAGCCCCAGCATTTT. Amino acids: CASSDLVRDNQPQHF.

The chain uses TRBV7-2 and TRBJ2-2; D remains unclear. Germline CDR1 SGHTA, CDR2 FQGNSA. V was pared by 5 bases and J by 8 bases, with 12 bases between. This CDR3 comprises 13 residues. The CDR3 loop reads CASSPSPRGELFF. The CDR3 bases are TGTGCCAGCAGCCCCAGCCCGAGGGGGGAGCTGTTTTTT.

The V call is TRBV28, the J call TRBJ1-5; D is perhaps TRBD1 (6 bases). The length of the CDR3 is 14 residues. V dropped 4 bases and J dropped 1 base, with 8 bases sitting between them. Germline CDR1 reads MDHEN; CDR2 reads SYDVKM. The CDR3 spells CASSSGVSNQPQHF. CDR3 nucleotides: TGTGCCAGCAGTTCAGGGGTGAGCAATCAGCCCCAGCATTTT. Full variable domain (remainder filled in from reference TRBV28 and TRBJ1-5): DVKVTQSSRYLVKRTGEKVFLECVQDMDHENMFWYRQDPGLGLRLIYFSYDVKMKEKGDIPEGYSVSREKKERFSLILESASTNQTSMYLCASSSGVSNQPQHFGDGTRLSIL.

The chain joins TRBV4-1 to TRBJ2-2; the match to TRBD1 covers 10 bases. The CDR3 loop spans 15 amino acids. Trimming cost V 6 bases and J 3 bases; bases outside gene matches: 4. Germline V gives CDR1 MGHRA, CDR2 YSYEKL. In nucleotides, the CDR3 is TGCGCCAGCAGTCGGGGACAGGGGTACACCGGGGAGCTGTTTTTT. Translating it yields CASSRGQGYTGELFF.

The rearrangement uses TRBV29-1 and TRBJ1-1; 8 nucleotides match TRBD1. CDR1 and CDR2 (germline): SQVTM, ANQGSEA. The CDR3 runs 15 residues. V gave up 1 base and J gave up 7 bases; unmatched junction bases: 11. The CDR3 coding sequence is TGCAGCGTTGAAGCTCAGAACAGGGGGGGGAATGAAGCTTTCTTT. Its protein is CSVEAQNRGGNEAFF.

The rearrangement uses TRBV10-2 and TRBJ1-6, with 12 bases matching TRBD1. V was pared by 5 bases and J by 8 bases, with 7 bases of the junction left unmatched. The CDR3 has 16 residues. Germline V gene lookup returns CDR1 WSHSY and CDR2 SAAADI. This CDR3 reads CASSITGTGGDSPLHF. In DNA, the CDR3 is TGCGCCAGCAGTATTACCGGGACAGGGGGCGATTCACCCCTCCACTTT.

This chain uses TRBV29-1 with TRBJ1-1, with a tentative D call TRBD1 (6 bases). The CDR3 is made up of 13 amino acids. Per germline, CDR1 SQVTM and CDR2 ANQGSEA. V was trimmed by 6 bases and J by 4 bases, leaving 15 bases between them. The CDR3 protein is CSVHRESSTEAFF. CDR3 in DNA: TGCAGCGTCCACAGGGAATCGAGCACTGAAGCTTTCTTT.

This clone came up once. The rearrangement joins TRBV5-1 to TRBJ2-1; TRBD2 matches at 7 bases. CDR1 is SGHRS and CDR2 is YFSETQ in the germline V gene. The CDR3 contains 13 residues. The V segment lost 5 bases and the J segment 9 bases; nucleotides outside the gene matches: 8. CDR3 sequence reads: CASRNGLEGEQFF. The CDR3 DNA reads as TGCGCCAGCAGAAATGGACTAGAGGGTGAGCAGTTCTTC.

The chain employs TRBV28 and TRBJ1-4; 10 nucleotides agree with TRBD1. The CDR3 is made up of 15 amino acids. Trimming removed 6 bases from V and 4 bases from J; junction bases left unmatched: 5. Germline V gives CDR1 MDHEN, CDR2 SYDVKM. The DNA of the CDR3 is TGTGCCAGCAGGACAGGGGGCAGGGGTAATGAAAAACTGTTTTTT. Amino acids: CASRTGGRGNEKLFF.

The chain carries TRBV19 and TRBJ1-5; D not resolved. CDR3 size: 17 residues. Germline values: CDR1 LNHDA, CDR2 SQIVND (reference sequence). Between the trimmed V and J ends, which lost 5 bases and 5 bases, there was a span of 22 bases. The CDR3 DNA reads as TGTGCCAGTAGTCGGGTACTAACAAGGGCTGACTATCAGCCCCAGCATTTT. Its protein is CASSRVLTRADYQPQHF.

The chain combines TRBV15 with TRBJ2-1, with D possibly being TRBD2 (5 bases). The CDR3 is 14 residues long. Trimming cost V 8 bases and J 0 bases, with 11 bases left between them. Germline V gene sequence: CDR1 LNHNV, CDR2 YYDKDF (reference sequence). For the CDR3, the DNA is TGTGCCACCGAGGACTGGAGCTCCTACAATGAGCAGTTCTTC. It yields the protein CATEDWSSYNEQFF.

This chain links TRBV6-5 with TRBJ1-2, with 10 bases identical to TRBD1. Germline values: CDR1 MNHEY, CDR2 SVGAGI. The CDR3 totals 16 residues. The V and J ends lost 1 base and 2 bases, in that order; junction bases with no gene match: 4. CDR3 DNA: TGTGCCAGCAGTTACTATCCGGACAGGGGGAACTATGGCTACACCTTC. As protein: CASSYYPDRGNYGYTF.

CDR3 protein: CASSSSLRTAYGYTF. DNA for the CDR3: TGTGCCAGCAGTTCAAGCCTCAGGACAGCCTATGGCTACACCTTC. This chain joins TRBV2 and TRBJ1-2; possible D gene TRBD1, 6 bases. This CDR3 spans 15 amino acids. Germline CDR1 is SNHLY and CDR2 is FYNNEI. Between the trimmed V and J ends, which lost 5 bases and 4 bases, there was a span of 17 bases. The full variable domain, in which reference TRBV2 and TRBJ1-2 provide the parts outside the CDR3, is EPEVTQTPSHQVTQMGQEVILRCVPISNHLYFYWYRQILGQKVEFLVSFYNNEISEKSEIFDDQFSVERPDGSNFTLKIRSTKLEDSAMYFCASSSSLRTAYGYTFGSGTRLTVV.

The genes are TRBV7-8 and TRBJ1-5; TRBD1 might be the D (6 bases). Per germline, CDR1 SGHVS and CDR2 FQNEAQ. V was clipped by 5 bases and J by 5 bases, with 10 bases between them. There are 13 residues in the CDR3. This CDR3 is CASSGDNYQPQHF. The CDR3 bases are TGTGCCAGCAGCGGGGACAACTATCAGCCCCAGCATTTT.

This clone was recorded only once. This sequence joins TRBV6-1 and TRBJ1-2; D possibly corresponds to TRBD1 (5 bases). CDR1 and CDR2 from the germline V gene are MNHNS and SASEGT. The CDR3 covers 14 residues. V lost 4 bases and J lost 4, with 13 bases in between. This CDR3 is CASSGRRDLYGYTF. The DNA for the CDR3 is TGTGCCAGCAGTGGAAGGCGGGACCTCTATGGCTACACCTTC.